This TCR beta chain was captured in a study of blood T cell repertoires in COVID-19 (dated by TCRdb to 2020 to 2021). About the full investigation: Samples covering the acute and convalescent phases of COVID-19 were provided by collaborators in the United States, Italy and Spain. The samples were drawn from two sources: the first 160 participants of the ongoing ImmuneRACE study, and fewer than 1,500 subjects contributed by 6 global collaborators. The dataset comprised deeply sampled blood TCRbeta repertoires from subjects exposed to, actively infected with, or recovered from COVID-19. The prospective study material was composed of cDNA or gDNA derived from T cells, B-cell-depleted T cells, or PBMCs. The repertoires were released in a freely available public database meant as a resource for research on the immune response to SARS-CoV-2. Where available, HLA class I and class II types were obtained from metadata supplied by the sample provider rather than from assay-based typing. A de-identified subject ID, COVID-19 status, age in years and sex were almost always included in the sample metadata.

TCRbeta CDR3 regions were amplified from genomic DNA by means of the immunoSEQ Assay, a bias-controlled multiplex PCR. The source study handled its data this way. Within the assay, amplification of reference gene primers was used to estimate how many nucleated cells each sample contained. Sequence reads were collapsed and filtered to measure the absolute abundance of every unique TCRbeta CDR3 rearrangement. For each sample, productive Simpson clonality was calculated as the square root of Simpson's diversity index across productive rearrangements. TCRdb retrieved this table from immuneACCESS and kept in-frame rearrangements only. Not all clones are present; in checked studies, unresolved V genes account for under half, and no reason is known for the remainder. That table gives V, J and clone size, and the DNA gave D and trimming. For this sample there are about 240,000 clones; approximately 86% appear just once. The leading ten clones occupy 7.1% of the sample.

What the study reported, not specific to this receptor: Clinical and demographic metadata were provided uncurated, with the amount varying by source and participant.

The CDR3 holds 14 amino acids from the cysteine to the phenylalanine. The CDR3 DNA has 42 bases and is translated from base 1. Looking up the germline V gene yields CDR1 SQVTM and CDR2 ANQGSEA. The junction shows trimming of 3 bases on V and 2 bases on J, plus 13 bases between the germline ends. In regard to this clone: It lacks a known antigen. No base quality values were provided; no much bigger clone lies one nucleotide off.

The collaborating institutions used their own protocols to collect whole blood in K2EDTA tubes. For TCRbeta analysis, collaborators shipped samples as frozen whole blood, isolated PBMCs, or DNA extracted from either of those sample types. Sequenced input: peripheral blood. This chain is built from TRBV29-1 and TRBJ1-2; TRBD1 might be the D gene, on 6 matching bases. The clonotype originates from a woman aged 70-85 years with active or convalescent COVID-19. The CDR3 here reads CSVEWTAENYGYTF. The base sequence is TGCAGCGTTGAGTGGACAGCTGAAAACTATGGCTACACCTTC. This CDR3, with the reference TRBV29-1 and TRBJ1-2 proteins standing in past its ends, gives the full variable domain SAVISQKPSRDICQRGTSLTIQCQVDSQVTMMFWYRQQPGQSLTLIATANQGSEATYESGFVIDKFPISRPNLTFSTLTVSNMSPEDSSIYLCSVEWTAENYGYTFGSGTRLTVV.